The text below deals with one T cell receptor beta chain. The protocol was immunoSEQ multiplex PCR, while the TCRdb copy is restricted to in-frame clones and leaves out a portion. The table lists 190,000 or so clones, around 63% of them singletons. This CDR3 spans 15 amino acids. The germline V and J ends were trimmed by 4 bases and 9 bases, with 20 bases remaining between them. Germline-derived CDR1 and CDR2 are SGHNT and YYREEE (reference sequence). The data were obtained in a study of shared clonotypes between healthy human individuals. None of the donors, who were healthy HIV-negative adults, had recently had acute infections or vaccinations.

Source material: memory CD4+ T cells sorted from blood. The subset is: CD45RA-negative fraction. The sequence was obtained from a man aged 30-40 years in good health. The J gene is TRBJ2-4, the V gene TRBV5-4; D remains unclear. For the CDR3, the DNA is TGTGCCAGCAGCCTGGGGTCCCTAAGCCAAAGCATTCAGTACTTC. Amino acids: CASSLGSLSQSIQYF.